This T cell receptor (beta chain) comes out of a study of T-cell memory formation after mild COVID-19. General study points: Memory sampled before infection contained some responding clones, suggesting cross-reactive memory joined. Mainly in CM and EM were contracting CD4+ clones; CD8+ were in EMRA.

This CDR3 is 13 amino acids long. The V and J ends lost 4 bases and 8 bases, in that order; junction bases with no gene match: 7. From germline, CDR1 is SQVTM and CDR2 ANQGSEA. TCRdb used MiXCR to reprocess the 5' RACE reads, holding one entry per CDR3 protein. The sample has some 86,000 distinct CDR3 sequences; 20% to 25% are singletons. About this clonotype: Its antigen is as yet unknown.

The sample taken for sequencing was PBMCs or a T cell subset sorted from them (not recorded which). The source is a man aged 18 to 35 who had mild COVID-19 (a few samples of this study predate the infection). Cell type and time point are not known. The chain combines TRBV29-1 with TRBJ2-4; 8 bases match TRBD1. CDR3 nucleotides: TGCAGCGTTGGTGGACAGGGATGGGACATTCAGTACTTC. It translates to CSVGGQGWDIQYF.